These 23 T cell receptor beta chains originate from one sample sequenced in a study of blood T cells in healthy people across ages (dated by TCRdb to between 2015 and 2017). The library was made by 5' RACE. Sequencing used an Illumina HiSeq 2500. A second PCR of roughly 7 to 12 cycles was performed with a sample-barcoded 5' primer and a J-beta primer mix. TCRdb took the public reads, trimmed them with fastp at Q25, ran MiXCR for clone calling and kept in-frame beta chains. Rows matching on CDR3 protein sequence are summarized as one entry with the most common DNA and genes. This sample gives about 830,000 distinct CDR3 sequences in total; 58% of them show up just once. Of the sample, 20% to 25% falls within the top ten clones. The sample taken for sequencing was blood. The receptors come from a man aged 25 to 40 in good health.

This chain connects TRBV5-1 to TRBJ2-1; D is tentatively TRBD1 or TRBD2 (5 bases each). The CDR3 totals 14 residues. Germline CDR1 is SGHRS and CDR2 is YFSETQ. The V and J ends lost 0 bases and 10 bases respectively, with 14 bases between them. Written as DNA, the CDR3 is TGCGCCAGCAGCTTGGTCGGGGACGCGAGAGAGCAGTTCTTC. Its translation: CASSLVGDAREQFF.

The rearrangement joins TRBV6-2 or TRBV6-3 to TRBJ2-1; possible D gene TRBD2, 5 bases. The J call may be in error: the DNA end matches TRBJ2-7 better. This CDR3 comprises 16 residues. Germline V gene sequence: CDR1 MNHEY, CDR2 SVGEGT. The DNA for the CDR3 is TGTGCCAGCAGTTACCCTTCGGCGGGCGCCTACAATGAGCAGTACTTC. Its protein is CASSYPSAGAYNEQYF.

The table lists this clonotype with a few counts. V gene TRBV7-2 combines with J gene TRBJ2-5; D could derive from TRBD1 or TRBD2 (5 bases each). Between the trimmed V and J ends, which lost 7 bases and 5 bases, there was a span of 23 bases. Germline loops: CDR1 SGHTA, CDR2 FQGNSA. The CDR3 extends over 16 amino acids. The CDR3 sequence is CASTPRRAGNRETQYF. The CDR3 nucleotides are TGTGCCAGCACCCCGCGGCGGGCAGGGAATAGGGAGACCCAGTACTTC.

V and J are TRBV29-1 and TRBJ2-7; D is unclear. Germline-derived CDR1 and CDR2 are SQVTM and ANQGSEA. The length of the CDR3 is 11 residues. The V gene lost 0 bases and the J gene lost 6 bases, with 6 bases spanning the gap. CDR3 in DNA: TGCAGCGTTGAAGAGGGGTTCGAGCAGTACTTC. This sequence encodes CSVEEGFEQYF.

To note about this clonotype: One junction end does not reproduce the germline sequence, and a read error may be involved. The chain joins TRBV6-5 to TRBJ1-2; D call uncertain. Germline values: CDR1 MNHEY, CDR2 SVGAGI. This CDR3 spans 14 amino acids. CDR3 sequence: CASSDSPNHYGYTF. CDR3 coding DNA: TGTGCCAGCAGTGACTCGCCCAACCACTATGGCTACACCTTC.

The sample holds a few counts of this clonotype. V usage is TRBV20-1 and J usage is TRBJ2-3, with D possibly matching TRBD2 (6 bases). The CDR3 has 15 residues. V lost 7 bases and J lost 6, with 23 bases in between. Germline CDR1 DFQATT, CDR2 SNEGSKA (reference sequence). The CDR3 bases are TGCAGTGTGGTCCGGGAGAATGTGGTTTCGGATACGCAGTATTTT. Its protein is CSVVRENVVSDTQYF.

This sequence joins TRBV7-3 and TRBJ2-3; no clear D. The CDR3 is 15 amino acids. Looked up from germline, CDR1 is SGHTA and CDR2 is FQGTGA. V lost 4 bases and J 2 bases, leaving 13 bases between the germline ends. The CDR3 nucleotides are TGTGCCAGCAGCTCACCGTCCGACGCCACAGATACGCAGTATTTT. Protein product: CASSSPSDATDTQYF.

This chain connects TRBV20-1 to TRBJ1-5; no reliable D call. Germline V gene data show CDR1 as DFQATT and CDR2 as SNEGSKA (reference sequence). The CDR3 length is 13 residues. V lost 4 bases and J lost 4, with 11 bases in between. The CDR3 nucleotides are TGCAGTGCTACGCAACAAGTAAATCAGCCCCAGCATTTT. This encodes CSATQQVNQPQHF.

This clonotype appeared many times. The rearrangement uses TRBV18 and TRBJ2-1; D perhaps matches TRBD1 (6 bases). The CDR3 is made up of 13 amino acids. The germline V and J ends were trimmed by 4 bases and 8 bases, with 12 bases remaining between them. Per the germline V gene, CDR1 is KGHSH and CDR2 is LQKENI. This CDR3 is CASSLLDSDEQFF. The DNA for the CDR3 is TGTGCCAGCTCACTCTTGGACAGCGATGAGCAGTTCTTC. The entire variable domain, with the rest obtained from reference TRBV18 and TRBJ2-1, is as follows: NAGVMQNPRHLVRRRGQEARLRCSPMKGHSHVYWYRQLPEEGLKFMVYLQKENIIDESGMPKERFSAEFPKEGPSILRIQQVVRGDSAAYFCASSLLDSDEQFFGPGTRLTVL.

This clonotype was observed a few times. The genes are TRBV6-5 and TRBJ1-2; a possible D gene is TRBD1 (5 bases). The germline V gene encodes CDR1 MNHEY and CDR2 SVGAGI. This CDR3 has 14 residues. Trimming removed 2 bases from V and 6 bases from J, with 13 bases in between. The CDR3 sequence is CASSYTGGFHGYTF. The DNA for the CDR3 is TGTGCCAGCAGTTACACAGGCGGATTTCATGGCTACACCTTC.

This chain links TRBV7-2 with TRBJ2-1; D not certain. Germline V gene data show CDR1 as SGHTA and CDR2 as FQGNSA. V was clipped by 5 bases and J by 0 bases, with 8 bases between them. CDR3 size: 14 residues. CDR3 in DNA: TGTGCCAGCAGCCCCTCGAGCTCCTACAATGAGCAGTTCTTC. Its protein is CASSPSSSYNEQFF.

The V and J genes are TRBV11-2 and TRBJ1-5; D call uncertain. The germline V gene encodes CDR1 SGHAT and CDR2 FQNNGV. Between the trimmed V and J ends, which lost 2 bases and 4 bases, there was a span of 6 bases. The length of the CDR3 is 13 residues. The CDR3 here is CASSLFQNQPQHF. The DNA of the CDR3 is TGTGCCAGCAGCTTATTTCAAAATCAGCCCCAGCATTTT.

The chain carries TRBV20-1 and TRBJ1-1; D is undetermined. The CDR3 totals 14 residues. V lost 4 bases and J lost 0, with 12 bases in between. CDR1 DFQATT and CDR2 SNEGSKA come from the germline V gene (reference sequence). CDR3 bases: TGCAGTGCTACCTCCCCAGGAATGAACACTGAAGCTTTCTTT. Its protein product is CSATSPGMNTEAFF.

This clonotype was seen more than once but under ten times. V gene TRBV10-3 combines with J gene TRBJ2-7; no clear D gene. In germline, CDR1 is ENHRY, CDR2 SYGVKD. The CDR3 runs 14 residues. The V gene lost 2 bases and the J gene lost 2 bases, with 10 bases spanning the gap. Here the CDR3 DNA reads TGTGCCATCAGTGAGCGTGGGGTTCCCTACGAGCAGTACTTC. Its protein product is CAISERGVPYEQYF.

CDR3 sequence (DNA): TGTGCCAGCGAAGGTAGCGGGAGGTGGTACGAGCAGTACTTC. Its protein is CASEGSGRWYEQYF. The chain is built from TRBV28 and TRBJ2-7, with 10 nucleotides matching TRBD2. CDR1 is MDHEN and CDR2 is SYDVKM in the germline V gene. V trimming: 8 bases; J trimming: 4 bases; junction bases outside the gene matches: 8. The CDR3 spans 14 residues.

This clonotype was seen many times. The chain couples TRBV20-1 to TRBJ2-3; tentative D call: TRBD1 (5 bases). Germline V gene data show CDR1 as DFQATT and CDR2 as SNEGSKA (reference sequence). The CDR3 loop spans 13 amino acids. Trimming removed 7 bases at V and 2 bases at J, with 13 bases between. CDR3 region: CSGYRLLTDTQYF. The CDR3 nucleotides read TGCAGTGGGTACAGGCTCCTCACAGATACGCAGTATTTT.

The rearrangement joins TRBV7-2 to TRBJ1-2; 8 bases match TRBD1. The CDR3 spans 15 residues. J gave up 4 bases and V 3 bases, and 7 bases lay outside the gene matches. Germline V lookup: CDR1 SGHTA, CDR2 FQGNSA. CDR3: CASSFRQGLTYGYTF. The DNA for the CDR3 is TGTGCCAGCAGCTTCCGACAGGGGTTAACCTATGGCTACACCTTC. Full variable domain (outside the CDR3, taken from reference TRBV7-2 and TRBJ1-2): GAGVSQSPSNKVTEKGKDVELRCDPISGHTALYWYRQSLGQGLEFLIYFQGNSAPDKSGLPSDRFSAERTGGSVSTLTIQRTQQEDSAVYLCASSFRQGLTYGYTFGSGTRLTVV.

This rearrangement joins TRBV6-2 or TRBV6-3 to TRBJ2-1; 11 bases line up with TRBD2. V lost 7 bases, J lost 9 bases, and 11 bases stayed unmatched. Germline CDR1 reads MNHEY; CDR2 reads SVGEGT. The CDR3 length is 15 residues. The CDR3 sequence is CASKWSLAGAGEQFF. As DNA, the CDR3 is TGTGCCAGCAAGTGGTCACTAGCGGGAGCAGGTGAGCAGTTCTTC.

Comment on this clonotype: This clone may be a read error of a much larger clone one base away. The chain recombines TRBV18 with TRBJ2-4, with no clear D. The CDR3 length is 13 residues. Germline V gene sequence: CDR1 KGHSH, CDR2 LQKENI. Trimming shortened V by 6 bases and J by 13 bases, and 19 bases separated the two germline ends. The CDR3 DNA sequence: TGTGCCAGCTCCTCGTCCGACCGCCCTGAGCAGTACTTC. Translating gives CASSSSDRPEQYF.

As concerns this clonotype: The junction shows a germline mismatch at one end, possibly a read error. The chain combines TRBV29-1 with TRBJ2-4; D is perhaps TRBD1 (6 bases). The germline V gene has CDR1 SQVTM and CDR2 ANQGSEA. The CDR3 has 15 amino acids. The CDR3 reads CGVEDGTKTKNIQYF. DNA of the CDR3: TGCGGCGTTGAAGATGGGACAAAGACCAAAAACATTCAGTACTTC.

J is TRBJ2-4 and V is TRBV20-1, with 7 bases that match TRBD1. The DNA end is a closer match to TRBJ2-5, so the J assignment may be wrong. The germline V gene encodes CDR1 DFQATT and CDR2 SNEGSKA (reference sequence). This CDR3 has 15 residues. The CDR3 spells CSATPTGILGETQYF. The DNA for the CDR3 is TGCAGTGCTACCCCGACAGGGATACTCGGAGAGACCCAGTACTTC.

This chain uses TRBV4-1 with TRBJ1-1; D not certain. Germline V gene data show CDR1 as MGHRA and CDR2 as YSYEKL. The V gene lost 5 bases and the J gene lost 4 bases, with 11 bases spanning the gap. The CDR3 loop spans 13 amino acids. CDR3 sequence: CASSFTVPTEAFF. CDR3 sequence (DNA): TGCGCCAGCAGCTTTACTGTCCCCACTGAAGCTTTCTTT.

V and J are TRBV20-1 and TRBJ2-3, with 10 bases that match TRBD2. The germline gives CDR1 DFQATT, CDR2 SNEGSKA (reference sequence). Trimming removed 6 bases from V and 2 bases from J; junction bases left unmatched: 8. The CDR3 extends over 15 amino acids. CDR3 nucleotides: TGCAGTGCCGAGAAACTAGCGGGGACCACAGATACGCAGTATTTT. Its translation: CSAEKLAGTTDTQYF.